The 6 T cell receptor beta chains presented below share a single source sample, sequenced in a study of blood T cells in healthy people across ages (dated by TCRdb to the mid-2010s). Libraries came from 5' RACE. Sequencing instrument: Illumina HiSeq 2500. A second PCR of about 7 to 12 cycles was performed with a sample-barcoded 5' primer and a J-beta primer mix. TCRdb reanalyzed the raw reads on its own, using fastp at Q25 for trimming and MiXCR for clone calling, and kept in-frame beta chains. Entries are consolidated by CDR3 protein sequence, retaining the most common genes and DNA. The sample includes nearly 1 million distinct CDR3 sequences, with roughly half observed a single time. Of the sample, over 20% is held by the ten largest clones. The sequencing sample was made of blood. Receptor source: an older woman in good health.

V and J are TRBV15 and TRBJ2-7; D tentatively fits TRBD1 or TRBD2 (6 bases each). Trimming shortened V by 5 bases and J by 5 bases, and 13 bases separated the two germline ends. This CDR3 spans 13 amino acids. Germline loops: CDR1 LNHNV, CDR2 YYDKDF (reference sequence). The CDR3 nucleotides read TGTGCCACCAGCGGGGGGCTTCGAAACGAGCAGTACTTC. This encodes CATSGGLRNEQYF.

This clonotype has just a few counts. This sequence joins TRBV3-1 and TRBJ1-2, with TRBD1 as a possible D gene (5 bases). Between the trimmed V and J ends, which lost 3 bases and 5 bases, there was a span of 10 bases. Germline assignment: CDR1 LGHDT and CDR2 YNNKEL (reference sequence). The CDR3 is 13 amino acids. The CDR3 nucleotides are TGTGCCAGCAGCCAGGGGGGAACTTATGGCTACACCTTC. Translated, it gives CASSQGGTYGYTF.

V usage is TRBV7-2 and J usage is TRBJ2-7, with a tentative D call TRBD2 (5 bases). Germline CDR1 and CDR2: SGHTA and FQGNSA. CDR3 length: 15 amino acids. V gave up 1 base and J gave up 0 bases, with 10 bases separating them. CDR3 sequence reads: CASSLVAGLSYEQYF. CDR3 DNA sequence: TGTGCCAGCAGCTTAGTTGCGGGCCTCTCCTACGAGCAGTACTTC.

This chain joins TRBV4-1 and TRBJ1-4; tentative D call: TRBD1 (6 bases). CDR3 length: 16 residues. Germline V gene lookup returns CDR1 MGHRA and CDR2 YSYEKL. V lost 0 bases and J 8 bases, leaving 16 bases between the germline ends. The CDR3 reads CASSQDGGGLGEKLFF. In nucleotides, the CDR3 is TGCGCCAGCAGCCAAGATGGGGGGGGCCTAGGAGAAAAACTGTTTTTT.

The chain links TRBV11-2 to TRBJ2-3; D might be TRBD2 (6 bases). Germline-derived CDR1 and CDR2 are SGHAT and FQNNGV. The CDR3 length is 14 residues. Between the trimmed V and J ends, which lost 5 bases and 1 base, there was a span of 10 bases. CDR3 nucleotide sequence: TGTGCCAGCAGCGCCCGGAGGGGCACAGATACGCAGTATTTT. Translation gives CASSARRGTDTQYF.

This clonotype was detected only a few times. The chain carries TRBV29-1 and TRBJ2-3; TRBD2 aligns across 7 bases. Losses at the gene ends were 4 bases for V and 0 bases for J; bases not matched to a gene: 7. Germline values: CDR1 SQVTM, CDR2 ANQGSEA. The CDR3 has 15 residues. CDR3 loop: CSVGSSSGSTDTQYF. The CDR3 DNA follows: TGCAGCGTTGGGTCATCTAGCGGTAGCACAGATACGCAGTATTTT.